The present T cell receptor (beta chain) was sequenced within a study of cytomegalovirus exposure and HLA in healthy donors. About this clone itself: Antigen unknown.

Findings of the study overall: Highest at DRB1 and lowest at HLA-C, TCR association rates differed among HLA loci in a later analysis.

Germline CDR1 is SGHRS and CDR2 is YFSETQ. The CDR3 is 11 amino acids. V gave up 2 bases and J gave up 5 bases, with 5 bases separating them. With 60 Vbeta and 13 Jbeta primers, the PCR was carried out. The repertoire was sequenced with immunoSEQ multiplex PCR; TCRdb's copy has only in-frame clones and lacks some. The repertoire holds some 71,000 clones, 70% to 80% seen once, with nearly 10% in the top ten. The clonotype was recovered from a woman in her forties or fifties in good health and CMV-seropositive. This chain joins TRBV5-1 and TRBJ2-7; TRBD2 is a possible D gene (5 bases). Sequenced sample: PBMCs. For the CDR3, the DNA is TGCGCCAGCAGCTTTAGCGACGAGCAGTACTTC. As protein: CASSFSDEQYF.